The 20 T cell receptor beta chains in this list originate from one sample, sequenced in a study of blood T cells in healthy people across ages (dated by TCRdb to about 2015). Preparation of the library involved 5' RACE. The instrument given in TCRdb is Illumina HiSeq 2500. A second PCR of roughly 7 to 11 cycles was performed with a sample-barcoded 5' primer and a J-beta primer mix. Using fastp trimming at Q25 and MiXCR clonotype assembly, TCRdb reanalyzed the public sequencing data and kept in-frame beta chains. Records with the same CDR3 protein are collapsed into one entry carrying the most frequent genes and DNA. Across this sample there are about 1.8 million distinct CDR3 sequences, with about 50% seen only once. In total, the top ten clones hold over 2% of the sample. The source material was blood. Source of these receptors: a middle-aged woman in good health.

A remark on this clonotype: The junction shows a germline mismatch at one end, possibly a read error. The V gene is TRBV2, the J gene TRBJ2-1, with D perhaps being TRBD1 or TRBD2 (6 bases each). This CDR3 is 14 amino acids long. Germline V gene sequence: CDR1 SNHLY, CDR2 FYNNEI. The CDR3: CASLLTGASNGQFF. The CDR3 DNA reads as TGTGCCAGCCTCCTCACGGGGGCGAGCAATGGGCAGTTCTTC.

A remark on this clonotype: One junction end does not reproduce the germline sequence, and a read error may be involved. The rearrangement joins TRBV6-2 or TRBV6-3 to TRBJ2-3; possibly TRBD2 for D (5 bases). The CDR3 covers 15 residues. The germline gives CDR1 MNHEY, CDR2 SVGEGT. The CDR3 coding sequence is TGTGCCAGCAGTCCACTTCGGGGATTCACAGATACGCGGTATTTT. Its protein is CASSPLRGFTDTRYF.

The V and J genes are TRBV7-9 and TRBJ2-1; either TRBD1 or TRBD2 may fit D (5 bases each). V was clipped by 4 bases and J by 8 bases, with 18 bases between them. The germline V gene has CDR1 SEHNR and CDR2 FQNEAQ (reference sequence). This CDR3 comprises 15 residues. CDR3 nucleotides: TGTGCCAGCAGCTCCCAGGGAGAGGGCCAATATGAGCAGTTCTTC. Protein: CASSSQGEGQYEQFF.

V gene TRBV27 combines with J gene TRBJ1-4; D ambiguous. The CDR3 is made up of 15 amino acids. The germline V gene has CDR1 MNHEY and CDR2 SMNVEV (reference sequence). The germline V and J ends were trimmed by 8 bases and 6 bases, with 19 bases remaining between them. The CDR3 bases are TGTGCCAGCGGCCCTGTCTTCGAACTGGATGAAAAACTGTTTTTT. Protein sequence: CASGPVFELDEKLFF. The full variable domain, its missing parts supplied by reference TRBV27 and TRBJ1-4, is EAQVTQNPRYLITVTGKKLTVTCSQNMNHEYMSWYRQDPGLGLRQIYYSMNVEVTDKGDVPEGYKVSRKEKRNFPLILESPSPNQTSLYFCASGPVFELDEKLFFGSGTQLSVL.

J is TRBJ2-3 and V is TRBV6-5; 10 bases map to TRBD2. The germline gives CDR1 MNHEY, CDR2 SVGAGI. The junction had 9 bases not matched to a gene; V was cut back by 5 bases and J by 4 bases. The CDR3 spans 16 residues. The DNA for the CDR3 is TGTGCCAGCAGTAAAAGTAGCGGGGGGAGGGCAGATACGCAGTATTTT. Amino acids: CASSKSSGGRADTQYF.

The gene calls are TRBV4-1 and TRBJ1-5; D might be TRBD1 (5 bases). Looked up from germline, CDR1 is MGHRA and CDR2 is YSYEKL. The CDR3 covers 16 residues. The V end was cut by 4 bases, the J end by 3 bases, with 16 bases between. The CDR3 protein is CASSLSRGSANQPQHF. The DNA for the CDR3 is TGCGCCAGCAGCCTCTCCCGGGGCAGTGCCAATCAGCCCCAGCATTTT.

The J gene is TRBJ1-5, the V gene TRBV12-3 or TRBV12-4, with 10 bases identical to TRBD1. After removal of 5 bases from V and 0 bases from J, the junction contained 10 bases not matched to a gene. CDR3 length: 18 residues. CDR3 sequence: CASSPQLGQGYSNQPQHF. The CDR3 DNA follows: TGTGCCAGCAGTCCTCAATTGGGACAGGGGTATAGCAATCAGCCCCAGCATTTT.

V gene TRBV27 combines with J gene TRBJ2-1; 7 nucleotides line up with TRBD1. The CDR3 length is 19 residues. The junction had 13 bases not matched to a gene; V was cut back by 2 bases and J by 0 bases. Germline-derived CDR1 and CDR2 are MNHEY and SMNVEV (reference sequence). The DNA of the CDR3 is TGTGCCAGCAGTTTACGGCCCCCGGGACAGCTGAGCTCCTACAATGAGCAGTTCTTC. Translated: CASSLRPPGQLSSYNEQFF.

The CDR3 region is CASSGSTDTQETQYF. Written as DNA, the CDR3 is TGTGCCAGCAGTGGTTCGACAGATACACAAGAGACCCAGTACTTC. The rearrangement uses TRBV6-1 and TRBJ2-5, with D possibly TRBD1 on 5 matching bases. Germline values: CDR1 MNHNS, CDR2 SASEGT. Deletions cut 4 bases from V and 2 bases from J, with 14 bases between. The CDR3 contains 15 residues.

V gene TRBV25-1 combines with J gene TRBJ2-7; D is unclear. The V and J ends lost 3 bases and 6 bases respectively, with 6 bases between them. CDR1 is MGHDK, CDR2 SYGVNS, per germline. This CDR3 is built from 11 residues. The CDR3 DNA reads TGTGCCAGCAGTGACCTAATCGAGCAGTACTTC. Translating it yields CASSDLIEQYF.

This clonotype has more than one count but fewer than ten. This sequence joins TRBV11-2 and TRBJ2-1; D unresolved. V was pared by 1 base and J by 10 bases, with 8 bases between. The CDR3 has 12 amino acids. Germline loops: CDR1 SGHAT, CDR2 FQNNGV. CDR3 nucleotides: TGTGCCAGCAGCTTAGTAACAACAGAGCAGTTCTTC. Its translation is CASSLVTTEQFF.

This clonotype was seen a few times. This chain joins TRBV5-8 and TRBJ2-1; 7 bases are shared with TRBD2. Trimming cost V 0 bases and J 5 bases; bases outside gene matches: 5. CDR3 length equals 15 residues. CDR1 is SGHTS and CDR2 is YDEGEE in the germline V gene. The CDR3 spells CASSLGLADDNEQFF. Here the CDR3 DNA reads TGTGCCAGCAGCTTGGGGCTAGCGGACGACAATGAGCAGTTCTTC.

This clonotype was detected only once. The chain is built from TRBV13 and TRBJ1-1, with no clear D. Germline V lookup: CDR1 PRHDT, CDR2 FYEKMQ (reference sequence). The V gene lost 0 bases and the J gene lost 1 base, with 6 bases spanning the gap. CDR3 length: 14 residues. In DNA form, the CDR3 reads TGTGCCAGCAGCTTAGGGCTGCCGAACACTGAAGCTTTCTTT. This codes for CASSLGLPNTEAFF.

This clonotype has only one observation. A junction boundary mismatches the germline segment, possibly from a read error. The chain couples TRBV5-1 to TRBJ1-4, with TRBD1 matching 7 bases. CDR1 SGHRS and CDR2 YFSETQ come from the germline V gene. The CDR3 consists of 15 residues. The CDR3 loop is CAGSLGTATNEKLFF. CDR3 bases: TGCGCCGGCAGCTTGGGGACAGCAACTAATGAAAAACTGTTTTTT. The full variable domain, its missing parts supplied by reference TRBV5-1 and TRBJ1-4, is KAGVTQTPRYLIKTRGQQVTLSCSPISGHRSVSWYQQTPGQGLQFLFEYFSETQRNKGNFPGRFSGRQFSNSRSEMNVSTLELGDSALYLCAGSLGTATNEKLFFGSGTQLSVL.

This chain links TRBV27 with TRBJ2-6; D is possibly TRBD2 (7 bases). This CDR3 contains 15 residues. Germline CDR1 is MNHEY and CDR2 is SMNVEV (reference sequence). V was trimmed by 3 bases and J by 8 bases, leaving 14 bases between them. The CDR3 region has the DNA TGTGCCAGCAGTTTTCGGGGGGCAGGGACCAACGTCCTGACTTTC. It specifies CASSFRGAGTNVLTF.

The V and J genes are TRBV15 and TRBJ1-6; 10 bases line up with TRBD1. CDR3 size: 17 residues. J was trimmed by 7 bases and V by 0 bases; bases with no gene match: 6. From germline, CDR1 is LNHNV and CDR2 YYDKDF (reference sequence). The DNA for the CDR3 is TGTGCCACCAGCAGAGATTTGACAGGGGGCCGGAATTCACCCCTCCACTTT. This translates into CATSRDLTGGRNSPLHF.

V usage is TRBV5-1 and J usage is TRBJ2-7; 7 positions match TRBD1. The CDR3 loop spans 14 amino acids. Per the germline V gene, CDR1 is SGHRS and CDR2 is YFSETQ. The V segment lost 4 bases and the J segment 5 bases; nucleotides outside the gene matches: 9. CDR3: CASSVGDRGDEQYF. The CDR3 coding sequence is TGCGCCAGCAGCGTAGGGGACAGAGGGGACGAGCAGTACTTC.

CDR3 in DNA: TGCAGTGCTCCCTTGGTGGGCGGACCTAGCACAGATACGCAGTATTTT. Its translation is CSAPLVGGPSTDTQYF. The V and J genes are TRBV20-1 and TRBJ2-3; D gene unclear. The CDR3 totals 16 residues. Germline CDR1 reads DFQATT; CDR2 reads SNEGSKA (reference sequence). Deletions cut 5 bases from V and 0 bases from J, with 18 bases between.

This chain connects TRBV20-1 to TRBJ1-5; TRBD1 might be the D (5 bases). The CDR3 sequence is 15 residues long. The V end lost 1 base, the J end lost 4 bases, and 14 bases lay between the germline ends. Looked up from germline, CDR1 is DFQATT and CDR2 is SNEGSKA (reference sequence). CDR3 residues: CSARVPREGNQPQHF. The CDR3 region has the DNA TGCAGTGCTAGAGTTCCCAGGGAGGGGAATCAGCCCCAGCATTTT.

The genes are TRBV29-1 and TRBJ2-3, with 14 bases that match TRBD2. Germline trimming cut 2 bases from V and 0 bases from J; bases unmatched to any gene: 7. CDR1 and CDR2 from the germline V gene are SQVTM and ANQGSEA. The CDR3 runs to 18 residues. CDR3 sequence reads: CSVENPWTSGGSTDTQYF. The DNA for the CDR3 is TGCAGCGTTGAAAATCCATGGACTAGCGGGGGGAGCACAGATACGCAGTATTTT.